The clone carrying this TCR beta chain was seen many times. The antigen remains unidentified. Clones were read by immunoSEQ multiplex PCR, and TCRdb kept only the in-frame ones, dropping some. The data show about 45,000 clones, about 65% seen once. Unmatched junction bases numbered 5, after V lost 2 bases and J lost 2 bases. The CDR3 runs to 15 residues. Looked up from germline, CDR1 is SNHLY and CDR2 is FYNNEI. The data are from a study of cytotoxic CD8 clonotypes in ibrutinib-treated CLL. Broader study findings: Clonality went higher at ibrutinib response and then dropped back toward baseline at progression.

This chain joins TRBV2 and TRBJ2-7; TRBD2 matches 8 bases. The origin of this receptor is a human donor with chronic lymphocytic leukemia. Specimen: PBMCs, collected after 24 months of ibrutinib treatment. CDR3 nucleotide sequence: TGTGCCAGCAGTGAATGGCGGGGGGAAACCTACGAGCAGTACTTC. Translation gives CASSEWRGETYEQYF.